One sample yielded the 3 T cell receptor beta chains listed below, sequenced in a study of cytomegalovirus exposure and HLA in healthy donors. This table comes from immunoSEQ multiplex PCR, and its TCRdb copy is limited to in-frame clones, with some not included. The table shows under 250,000 clones, with approximately 78% occurring only once. Sequencing used PBMCs. All receptors come from a woman aged 30 to 39 in good health and CMV-seronegative.

The chain couples TRBV5-1 to TRBJ2-7; 8 bases align to TRBD1. The CDR3 extends over 13 amino acids. Looked up from germline, CDR1 is SGHRS and CDR2 is YFSETQ. V shed 2 bases and J 7 bases; nucleotides not matched to a gene: 5. CDR3 region: CASSFLTGGEQYF. The CDR3 DNA sequence: TGCGCCAGCAGCTTTCTAACAGGGGGGGAGCAGTACTTC.

This chain links TRBV30 with TRBJ2-5, with D perhaps matching TRBD1 (5 bases). Trimming took 0 bases from V and 1 from J, leaving 6 bases between them. This CDR3 comprises 13 residues. Germline-derived CDR1 and CDR2 are GTSNPN and SVGIG (reference sequence). CDR3 region: CAWSVQVQETQYF. The CDR3 DNA is TGTGCCTGGAGTGTACAGGTCCAAGAGACCCAGTACTTC.

The rearrangement links TRBV4-1 to TRBJ2-5, with 15 bases matching TRBD2. Germline CDR1 reads MGHRA; CDR2 reads YSYEKL. The CDR3 sequence is 18 residues long. Trimming at V came to 1 base and at J to 4 bases, leaving 7 bases not matched to a gene. The CDR3 spells CASSQGTSGGAAGETQYF. CDR3 nucleotides: TGCGCCAGCAGCCAAGGGACTAGCGGGGGGGCCGCTGGAGAGACCCAGTACTTC.